Below are 13 T cell receptor beta chains sequenced from a single sample in a study of cytomegalovirus exposure and HLA in healthy donors. PCR employed 60 Vbeta and 13 Jbeta primers. The method was immunoSEQ multiplex PCR; TCRdb's version includes in-frame clones alone and lacks a portion of them. The table for this sample gives some 120,000 clones. Sequenced input: PBMCs. Receptors originate from a man between 35 and 55 years old in good health and CMV-seronegative.

The CDR3 reads CASSLYTGINTEAFF. DNA of the CDR3: TGTGCCAGCAGCTTGTATACAGGGATAAACACTGAAGCTTTCTTT. V is TRBV5-4 and J is TRBJ1-1; D may be TRBD1 (6 bases). V was clipped by 1 base and J by 2 bases, with 12 bases between them. Per the germline V gene, CDR1 is SGHNT and CDR2 is YYREEE (reference sequence). The CDR3 contains 15 residues.

The V and J genes are TRBV15 and TRBJ2-7, with 9 bases matching TRBD2. Germline loops: CDR1 LNHNV, CDR2 YYDKDF (reference sequence). This CDR3 contains 15 residues. Trimming took 0 bases from V and 4 from J; bases not matched to a gene: 4. CDR3 amino acids: CATSRDLREGYEQYF. In DNA form, the CDR3 reads TGTGCCACCAGCAGAGATTTGCGGGAGGGGTACGAGCAGTACTTC. Full variable domain (remainder filled in from reference TRBV15 and TRBJ2-7): DAMVIQNPRYQVTQFGKPVTLSCSQTLNHNVMYWYQQKSSQAPKLLFHYYDKDFNNEADTPDNFQSRRPNTSFCFLDIRSPGLGDTAMYLCATSRDLREGYEQYFGPGTRLTVT.

The chain combines TRBV5-8 with TRBJ2-1; 11 bases fit TRBD2. CDR3 size: 15 residues. Germline CDR1 reads SGHTS; CDR2 reads YDEGEE. With V trimmed by 4 bases and J by 4 bases, 4 bases remained unmatched. The chain's CDR3 is CASSPGTSGYNEQFF. The DNA for the CDR3 is TGTGCCAGCAGCCCCGGGACTAGCGGTTACAATGAGCAGTTCTTC.

The chain links TRBV7-2 to TRBJ2-1; D may be TRBD1 (6 bases). From germline, CDR1 is SGHTA and CDR2 FQGNSA. The CDR3 loop spans 15 amino acids. V lost 5 bases, J lost 6 bases, and 17 bases lay in between. This CDR3 is CASSLQQGSSNEQFF. CDR3 nucleotide sequence: TGTGCCAGCAGCCTCCAGCAGGGGTCGAGCAATGAGCAGTTCTTC.

The chain employs TRBV29-1 and TRBJ2-4; 7 bases are a match to TRBD2. Germline V CDR1 and CDR2: SQVTM, ANQGSEA. CDR3 length equals 13 residues. Unmatched junction bases numbered 3, after V lost 4 bases and J lost 3 bases. CDR3 protein: CSVGSGGKNIQYF. CDR3 nucleotide sequence: TGCAGCGTTGGTTCGGGGGGCAAAAACATTCAGTACTTC.

The chain carries TRBV11-3 and TRBJ2-1; 7 nucleotides match TRBD2. V lost 3 bases and J lost 7; bases outside the gene matches: 6. This CDR3 contains 14 residues. Germline assignment: CDR1 SGHNT and CDR2 YENEEA. CDR3: CASSFGREWNEQFF. The CDR3 DNA reads as TGTGCCAGCAGCTTTGGGCGGGAGTGGAATGAGCAGTTCTTC.

The chain combines TRBV2 with TRBJ1-2; TRBD1 is a possible D gene (6 bases). The CDR3 sequence is 12 residues long. Deletions cut 1 base from V and 8 bases from J, with 8 bases between. The germline V gene has CDR1 SNHLY and CDR2 FYNNEI. CDR3 region: CASSEDRAGYTF. In DNA form, the CDR3 reads TGTGCCAGCAGTGAAGACAGGGCCGGCTACACCTTC.

The chain links TRBV25-1 to TRBJ2-7; no clear D. V was cut by 10 bases and J by 3 bases, with 13 bases left in between. The length of the CDR3 is 12 residues. CDR1 is MGHDK, CDR2 SYGVNS, per germline. The CDR3: CATTGSGYEQYF. CDR3 bases: TGTGCCACTACGGGTTCGGGCTACGAGCAGTACTTC.

The J gene is TRBJ2-3, the V gene TRBV2; 7 nucleotides match TRBD2. The CDR3 sequence is 16 residues long. CDR1 SNHLY and CDR2 FYNNEI come from the germline V gene. V gave up 1 base and J gave up 2 bases; unmatched junction bases: 6. Written as DNA, the CDR3 is TGTGCCAGCAGTGAAGGCGGGGGACTGTTCACAGATACGCAGTATTTT. It yields the protein CASSEGGGLFTDTQYF.

The rearrangement uses TRBV28 and TRBJ1-5; 7 bases agree with TRBD1. From germline, CDR1 is MDHEN and CDR2 SYDVKM. J lost 1 base, V lost 5 bases, and 2 bases had no gene match. CDR3 length equals 14 residues. This CDR3 is CASSLTGSNQPQHF. CDR3 nucleotides: TGTGCCAGCAGTCTGACAGGGAGCAATCAGCCCCAGCATTTT.

The chain combines TRBV21-1 with TRBJ2-7; no check of the table's D call, TRBD1, against the DNA was made. TRBV21-1 is designated a pseudogene. The CDR3 has 15 amino acids. This CDR3 is CASSIGGTASYEQYF. DNA of the CDR3: TGTGCCAGCAGCATAGGAGGGACAGCCTCCTACGAGCAGTACTTC.

The V and J genes are TRBV7-9 and TRBJ2-1, with 10 nucleotides matching TRBD2. V lost 4 bases, J lost 6 bases, and 3 bases stayed unmatched. The length of the CDR3 is 14 residues. The germline gives CDR1 SEHNR, CDR2 FQNEAQ (reference sequence). The CDR3: CASSSGLAFNEQFF. Here the CDR3 DNA reads TGTGCCAGCAGCTCGGGACTAGCGTTCAATGAGCAGTTCTTC. The full variable domain, in which reference TRBV7-9 and TRBJ2-1 provide the parts outside the CDR3, is DTGVSQNPRHKITKRGQNVTFRCDPISEHNRLYWYRQTLGQGPEFLTYFQNEAQLEKSRLLSDRFSAERPKGSFSTLEIQRTEQGDSAMYLCASSSGLAFNEQFFGPGTRLTVL.

J is TRBJ2-5 and V is TRBV11-3; D may be TRBD1 (7 bases). Trimming shortened V by 0 bases and J by 5 bases, and 25 bases separated the two germline ends. Looked up from germline, CDR1 is SGHNT and CDR2 is YENEEA. The CDR3 sequence is 19 residues long. The CDR3 sequence is CASSLENWGAGGTGETQYF. CDR3 in DNA: TGTGCCAGCAGCTTAGAAAATTGGGGGGCAGGGGGTACCGGGGAGACCCAGTACTTC.